One and the same sample provided the 5 T cell receptor beta chains below, sequenced in a study of cytomegalovirus exposure and HLA in healthy donors. The PCR ran on 60 Vbeta and 13 Jbeta primers. Assay used: immunoSEQ multiplex PCR; TCRdb lists only in-frame clones, some missing. The data show 75,000 to 90,000 clones, around 68% seen once. Specimen: PBMCs. These receptors were taken from a woman between 40 and 50 years old in good health and CMV-seropositive.

The chain uses TRBV13 and TRBJ2-3; D might be TRBD1 (6 bases). CDR3 length equals 14 residues. In germline, CDR1 is PRHDT, CDR2 FYEKMQ (reference sequence). With 4 bases removed from V and 3 bases from J, the gap between germline ends came to 11 bases. Written as DNA, the CDR3 is TGTGCCAGCAGCTCACAGGGTTGGACAGATACGCAGTATTTT. This sequence encodes CASSSQGWTDTQYF.

This rearrangement joins TRBV11-1 to TRBJ2-1; possible D gene TRBD2, 5 bases. Looked up from germline, CDR1 is SGHAT and CDR2 is FQDESV (reference sequence). Trimming removed 2 bases at V and 5 bases at J, with 10 bases between. This CDR3 has 14 amino acids. CDR3 region: CASSLSLAHNEQFF. The CDR3 region has the DNA TGTGCCAGCAGCTTAAGCCTAGCCCACAATGAGCAGTTCTTC.

The genes are TRBV19 and TRBJ1-5, with TRBD1 matching over 7 bases. The V gene's germline CDR1 is LNHDA and CDR2 SQIVND (reference sequence). This CDR3 is 13 amino acids long. The ends lost 6 bases at V and 4 bases at J; junction bases unmatched: 3. CDR3 nucleotide sequence: TGTGCCAGTAGACTACAGGGGAATCAGCCCCAGCATTTT. This sequence encodes CASRLQGNQPQHF.

The chain links TRBV5-4 to TRBJ2-1; D ambiguous. Germline lookup yields CDR1 SGHNT and CDR2 YYREEE (reference sequence). Trimming pared 0 bases from V and 12 bases from J, leaving 19 bases between. The CDR3 sequence is 15 residues long. DNA for the CDR3: TGTGCCAGCAGCTTGGAGCTATCCGATTTTCGCGTGCAGTTCTTC. It codes for CASSLELSDFRVQFF. Combining the CDR3 with reference TRBV5-4 and TRBJ2-1 gives the whole variable domain ETGVTQSPTHLIKTRGQQVTLRCSSQSGHNTVSWYQQALGQGPQFIFQYYREEENGRGNFPPRFSGLQFPNYSSELNVNALELDDSALYLCASSLELSDFRVQFFGPGTRLTVL.

DNA for the CDR3: TGTGCCAGCACCCGGGGGGGAAGAGAAGAGACCCAGTACTTC. Translating it yields CASTRGGREETQYF. The chain employs TRBV7-9 and TRBJ2-5, with 8 bases fitting TRBD2. Germline trimming cut 7 bases from V and 3 bases from J; bases unmatched to any gene: 7. The CDR3 covers 14 residues. From germline, CDR1 is SEHNR and CDR2 FQNEAQ (reference sequence).